This TCR beta chain was sequenced during a study of CD8+CD57+ T cells in acquired aplastic anemia. Genomic DNA, serving as template, underwent TCR beta VDJ and CDR3 profiling. TCRdb independently ran MiXCR on the reads; one entry per CDR3 protein. This table holds around 150,000 distinct CDR3 sequences, around half found once. Previously, flow cytometry had revealed CD8+CD57+ cell expansion in the patients chosen for sequencing. There are 12 residues in the CDR3. V lost 7 bases and J lost 4, with 13 bases in between. Germline CDR1 is DFQATT and CDR2 is SNEGSKA (reference sequence). The V gene is TRBV20-1, the J gene TRBJ1-1; TRBD1 might be the D (5 bases). Sequencing was performed on sorted CD4+, CD8+, or CD8+CD57+ T cells (not recorded which) from PBMCs. The receptor was isolated from a human donor with aplastic anemia. CDR3 nucleotides: TGCAGTGTCCGCGGACAACGCACTGAAGCTTTCTTT. It specifies CSVRGQRTEAFF.